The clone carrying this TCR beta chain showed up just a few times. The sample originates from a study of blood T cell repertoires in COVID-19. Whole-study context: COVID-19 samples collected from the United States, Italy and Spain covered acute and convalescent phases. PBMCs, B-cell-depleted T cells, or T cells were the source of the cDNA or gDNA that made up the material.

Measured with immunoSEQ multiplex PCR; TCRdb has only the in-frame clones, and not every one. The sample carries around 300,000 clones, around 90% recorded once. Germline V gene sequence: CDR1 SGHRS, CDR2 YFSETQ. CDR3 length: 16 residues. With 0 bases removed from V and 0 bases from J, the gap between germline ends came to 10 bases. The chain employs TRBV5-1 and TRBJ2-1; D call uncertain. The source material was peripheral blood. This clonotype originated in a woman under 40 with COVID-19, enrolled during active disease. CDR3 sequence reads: CASSLAKLSSYNEQFF. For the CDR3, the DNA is TGCGCCAGCAGCTTGGCGAAGCTTAGCTCCTACAATGAGCAGTTCTTC.